This entry concerns a single T cell receptor beta chain. Measured with immunoSEQ multiplex PCR; TCRdb has only the in-frame clones, and not every one. The sample yields hundreds of thousands of clones, 75% to 95% seen once. The entry originates in a study of control samples from healthy donors and cancer patients. Germline V gene sequence: CDR1 MDHEN, CDR2 SYDVKM. Trimming pared 5 bases from V and 4 bases from J, leaving 12 bases between. This CDR3 is 14 amino acids long. V usage is TRBV28 and J usage is TRBJ2-1, with a possible D match to TRBD2 (5 bases). Sequenced input: PBMCs. The source of this sequence is a man aged 35-49 years with head and neck cancer. The CDR3 sequence is CASSATDLYNEQFF. As DNA, the CDR3 is TGTGCCAGCAGTGCCACGGACTTATACAATGAGCAGTTCTTC. Based on the CDR3 plus reference TRBV28 and TRBJ2-1, the full variable domain is DVKVTQSSRYLVKRTGEKVFLECVQDMDHENMFWYRQDPGLGLRLIYFSYDVKMKEKGDIPEGYSVSREKKERFSLILESASTNQTSMYLCASSATDLYNEQFFGPGTRLTVL.